This note documents a single T cell receptor (beta chain) sequence. This entry comes from a study of blood T cell repertoires in COVID-19. Overall study context: Sources were T cells, B-cell-depleted T cells, or PBMCs; the material itself was cDNA or gDNA.

The CDR3 covers 18 residues. The V end lost 7 bases, the J end lost 5 bases, and 28 bases lay between the germline ends. Germline CDR1 SGHTS, CDR2 YDEGEE. The authors' processing: Estimates of nucleated cell counts were drawn from the amplification of reference gene primers. Profiled with immunoSEQ multiplex PCR; TCRdb holds only in-frame clones, not every one. The V and J calls and clone size were taken over from that table, and D and trimming were inferred from the DNA. The table lists about 140,000 clones, just under 80% of them singletons. The TCR comes from a woman in her sixties with acute or convalescent COVID-19. Sequenced input: peripheral blood. The gene calls are TRBV5-8 and TRBJ2-1, with D possibly being TRBD1 (6 bases). CDR3 in amino acids: CASFTYTPDSSSHNEQFF. The CDR3, as DNA: TGTGCCAGCTTTACCTACACCCCGGACAGTTCGTCACACAATGAGCAGTTCTTC.